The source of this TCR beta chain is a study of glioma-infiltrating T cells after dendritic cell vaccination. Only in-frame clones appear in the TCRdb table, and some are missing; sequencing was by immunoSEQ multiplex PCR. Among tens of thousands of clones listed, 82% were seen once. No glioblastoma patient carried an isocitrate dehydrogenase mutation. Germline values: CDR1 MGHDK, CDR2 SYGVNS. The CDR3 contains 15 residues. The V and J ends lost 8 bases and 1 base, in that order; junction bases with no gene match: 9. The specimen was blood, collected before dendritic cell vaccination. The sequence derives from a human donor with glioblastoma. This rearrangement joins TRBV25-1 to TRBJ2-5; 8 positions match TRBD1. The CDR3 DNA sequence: TGTGCCAGCGGGAGACGGCAGGGGGCCCAAGAGACCCAGTACTTC. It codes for CASGRRQGAQETQYF.